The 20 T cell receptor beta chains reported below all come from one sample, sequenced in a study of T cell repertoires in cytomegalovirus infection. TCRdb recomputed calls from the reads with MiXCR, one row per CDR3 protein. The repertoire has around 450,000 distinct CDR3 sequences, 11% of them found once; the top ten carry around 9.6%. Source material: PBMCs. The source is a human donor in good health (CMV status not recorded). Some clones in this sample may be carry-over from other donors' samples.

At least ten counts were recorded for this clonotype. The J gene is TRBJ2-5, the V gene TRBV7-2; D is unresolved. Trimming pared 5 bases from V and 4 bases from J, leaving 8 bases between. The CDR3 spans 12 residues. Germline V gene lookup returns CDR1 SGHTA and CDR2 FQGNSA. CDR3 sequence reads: CASSPLRETQYF. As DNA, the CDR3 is TGTGCCAGCAGCCCACTCCGAGAGACCCAGTACTTC. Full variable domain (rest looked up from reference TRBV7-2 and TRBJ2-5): GAGVSQSPSNKVTEKGKDVELRCDPISGHTALYWYRQSLGQGLEFLIYFQGNSAPDKSGLPSDRFSAERTGGSVSTLTIQRTQQEDSAVYLCASSPLRETQYFGPGTRLLVL.

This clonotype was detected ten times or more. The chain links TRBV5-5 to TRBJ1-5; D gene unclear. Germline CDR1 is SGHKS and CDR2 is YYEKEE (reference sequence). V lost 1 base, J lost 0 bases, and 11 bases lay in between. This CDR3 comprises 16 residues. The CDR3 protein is CASSLRADYSNQPQHF. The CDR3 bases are TGTGCCAGCAGCTTGAGGGCAGATTATAGCAATCAGCCCCAGCATTTT.

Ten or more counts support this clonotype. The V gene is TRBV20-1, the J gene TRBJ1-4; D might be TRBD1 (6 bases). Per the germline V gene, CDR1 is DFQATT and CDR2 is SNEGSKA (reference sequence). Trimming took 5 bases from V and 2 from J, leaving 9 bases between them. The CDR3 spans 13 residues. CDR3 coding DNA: TGCAGTGCTGAAGGGGGGACTAATGAAAAACTGTTTTTT. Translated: CSAEGGTNEKLFF.

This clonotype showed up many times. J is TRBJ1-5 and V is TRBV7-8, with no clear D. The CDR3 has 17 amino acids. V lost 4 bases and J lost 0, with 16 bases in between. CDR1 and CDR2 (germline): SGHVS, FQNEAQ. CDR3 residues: CASSYRSSPYSNQPQHF. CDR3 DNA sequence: TGTGCCAGCAGCTATAGGTCCAGCCCGTATAGCAATCAGCCCCAGCATTTT.

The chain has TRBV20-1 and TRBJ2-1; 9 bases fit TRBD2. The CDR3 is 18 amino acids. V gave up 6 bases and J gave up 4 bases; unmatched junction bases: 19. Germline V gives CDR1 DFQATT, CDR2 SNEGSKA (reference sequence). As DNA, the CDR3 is TGCAGTGCCCGAGAAGGGACTAGCTTCTCAGGGAATTACAATGAGCAGTTCTTC. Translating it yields CSAREGTSFSGNYNEQFF.

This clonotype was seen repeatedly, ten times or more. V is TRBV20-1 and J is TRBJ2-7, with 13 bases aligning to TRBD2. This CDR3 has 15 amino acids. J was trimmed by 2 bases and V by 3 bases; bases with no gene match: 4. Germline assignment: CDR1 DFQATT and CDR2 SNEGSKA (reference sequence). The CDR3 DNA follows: TGCAGTGCTAGGCGGGGGACTAGCGGGACCTACGAGCAGTACTTC. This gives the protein CSARRGTSGTYEQYF.

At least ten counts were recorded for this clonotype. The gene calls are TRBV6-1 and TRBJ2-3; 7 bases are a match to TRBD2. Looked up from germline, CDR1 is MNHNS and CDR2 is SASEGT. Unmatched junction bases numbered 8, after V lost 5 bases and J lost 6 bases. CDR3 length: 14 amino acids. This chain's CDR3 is CASSTQRDWDTQYF. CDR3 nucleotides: TGTGCCAGCAGTACGCAGCGGGATTGGGATACGCAGTATTTT.

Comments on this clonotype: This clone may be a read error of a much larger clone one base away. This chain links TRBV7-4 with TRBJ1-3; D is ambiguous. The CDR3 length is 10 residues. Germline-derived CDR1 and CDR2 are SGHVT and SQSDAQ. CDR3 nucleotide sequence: TGTACCAGCAGAGGAAACACCATATATTTT. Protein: CTSRGNTIYF.

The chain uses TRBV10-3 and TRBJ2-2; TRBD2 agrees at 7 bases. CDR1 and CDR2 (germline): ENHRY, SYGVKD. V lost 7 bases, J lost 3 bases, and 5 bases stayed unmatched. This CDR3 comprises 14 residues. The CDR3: CAIKSLADTGELFF. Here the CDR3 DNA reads TGTGCCATCAAAAGCCTAGCGGACACCGGGGAGCTGTTTTTT.

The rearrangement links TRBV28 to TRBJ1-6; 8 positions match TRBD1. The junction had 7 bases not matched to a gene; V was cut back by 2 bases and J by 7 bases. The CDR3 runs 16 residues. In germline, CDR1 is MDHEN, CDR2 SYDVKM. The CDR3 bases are TGTGCCAGCAGTTTAAGAGGACAGGGCCGGAATTCACCCCTCCACTTT. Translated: CASSLRGQGRNSPLHF.

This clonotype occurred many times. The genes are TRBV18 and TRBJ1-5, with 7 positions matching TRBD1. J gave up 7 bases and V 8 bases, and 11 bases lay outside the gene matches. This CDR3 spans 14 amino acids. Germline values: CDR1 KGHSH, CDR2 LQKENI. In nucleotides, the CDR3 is TGTGCCAGCAGTCCTCGGACAGGCGGACAGCCCCAGCATTTT. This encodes CASSPRTGGQPQHF.

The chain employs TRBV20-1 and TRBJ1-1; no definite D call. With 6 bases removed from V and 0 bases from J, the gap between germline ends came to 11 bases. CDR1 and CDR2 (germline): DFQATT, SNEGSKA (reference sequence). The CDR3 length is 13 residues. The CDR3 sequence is CSATILMNTEAFF. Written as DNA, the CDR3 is TGCAGTGCGACCATTCTTATGAACACTGAAGCTTTCTTT.

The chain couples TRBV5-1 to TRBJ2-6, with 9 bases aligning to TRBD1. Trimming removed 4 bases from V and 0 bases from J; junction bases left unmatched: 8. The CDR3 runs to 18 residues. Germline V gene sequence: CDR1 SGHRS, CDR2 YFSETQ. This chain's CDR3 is CASSPGQGGHSGANVLTF. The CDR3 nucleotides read TGCGCCAGCAGCCCGGGACAGGGTGGACACTCTGGGGCCAACGTCCTGACTTTC.

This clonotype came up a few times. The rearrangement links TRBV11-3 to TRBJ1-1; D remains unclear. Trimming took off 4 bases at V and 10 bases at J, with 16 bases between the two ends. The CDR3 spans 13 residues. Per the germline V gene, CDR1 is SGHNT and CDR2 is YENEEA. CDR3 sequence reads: CASSSSGGRRAFF. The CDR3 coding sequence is TGTGCCAGCAGCTCCTCGGGAGGGCGAAGAGCTTTCTTT.

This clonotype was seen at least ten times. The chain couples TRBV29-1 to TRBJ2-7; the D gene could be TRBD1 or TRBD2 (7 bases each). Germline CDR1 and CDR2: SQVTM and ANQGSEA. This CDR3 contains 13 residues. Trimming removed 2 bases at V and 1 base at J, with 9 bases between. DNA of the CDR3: TGCAGCGTTGAACAGGGGGGGTCCTACGAGCAGTACTTC. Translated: CSVEQGGSYEQYF.

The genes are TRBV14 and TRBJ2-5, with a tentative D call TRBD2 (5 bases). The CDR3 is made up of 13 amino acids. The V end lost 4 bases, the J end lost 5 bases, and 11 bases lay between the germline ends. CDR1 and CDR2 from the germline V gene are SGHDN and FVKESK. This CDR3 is CASSLVRRETQYF. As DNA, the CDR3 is TGTGCCAGCAGCCTGGTGAGGAGGGAGACCCAGTACTTC.

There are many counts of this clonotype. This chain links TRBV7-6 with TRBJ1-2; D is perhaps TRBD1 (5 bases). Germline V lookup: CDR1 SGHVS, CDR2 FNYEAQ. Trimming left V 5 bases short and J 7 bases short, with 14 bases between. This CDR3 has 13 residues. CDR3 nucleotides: TGTGCCAGCAGCCCACCGGGACTATCTGGCTACACCTTC. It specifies CASSPPGLSGYTF.

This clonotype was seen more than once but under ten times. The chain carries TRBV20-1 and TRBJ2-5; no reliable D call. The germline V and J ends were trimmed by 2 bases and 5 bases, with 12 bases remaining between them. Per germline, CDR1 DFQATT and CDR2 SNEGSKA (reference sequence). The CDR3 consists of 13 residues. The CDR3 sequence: CSARSSALETQYF. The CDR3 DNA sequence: TGCAGTGCTAGATCGTCCGCACTGGAGACCCAGTACTTC.

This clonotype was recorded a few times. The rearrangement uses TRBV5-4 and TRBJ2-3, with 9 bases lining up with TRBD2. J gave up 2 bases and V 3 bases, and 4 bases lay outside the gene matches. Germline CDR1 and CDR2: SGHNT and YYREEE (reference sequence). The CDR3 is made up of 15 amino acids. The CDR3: CASSSSGTITDTQYF. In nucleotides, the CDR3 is TGTGCCAGCAGCTCTAGCGGGACAATCACAGATACGCAGTATTTT. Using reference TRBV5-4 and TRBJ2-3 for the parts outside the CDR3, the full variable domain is ETGVTQSPTHLIKTRGQQVTLRCSSQSGHNTVSWYQQALGQGPQFIFQYYREEENGRGNFPPRFSGLQFPNYSSELNVNALELDDSALYLCASSSSGTITDTQYFGPGTRLTVL.

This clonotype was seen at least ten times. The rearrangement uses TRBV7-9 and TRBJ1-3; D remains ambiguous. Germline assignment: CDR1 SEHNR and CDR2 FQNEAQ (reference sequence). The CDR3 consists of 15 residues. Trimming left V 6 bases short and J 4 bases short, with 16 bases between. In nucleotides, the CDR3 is TGTGCCAGCAGTCCCGAAGGGTTCAAAGGAAACACCATATATTTT. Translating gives CASSPEGFKGNTIYF.